The clone carrying this T cell receptor beta chain was detected only once. The PCR used 60 Vbeta and 13 Jbeta primers. Some clones are missing from TCRdb's copy, which holds only in-frame ones; the method was immunoSEQ multiplex PCR. The data show 130,000 or so clones, roughly 80% seen once. This sample was included in a study of cytomegalovirus exposure and HLA in healthy donors. Trimming removed 2 bases from V and 4 bases from J, with 15 bases in between. CDR3 length: 15 amino acids. The V gene's germline CDR1 is MNHEY and CDR2 SMNVEV (reference sequence). The source material was PBMCs. The gene calls are TRBV27 and TRBJ2-7, with D possibly TRBD2 on 6 matching bases. The sequence came from a man aged 40-55 years in good health and CMV-seronegative. CDR3 amino acids: CASSLRRGPTYEQYF. The CDR3, as DNA: TGTGCCAGCAGTTTAAGGAGGGGCCCCACATACGAGCAGTACTTC.